What follows is one T cell receptor (beta chain) and its context. The CDR3 is 15 residues long. CDR1 LNHDA and CDR2 SQIVND come from the germline V gene (reference sequence). V was pared by 5 bases and J by 7 bases, with 7 bases of the junction left unmatched. This entry is derived from a study of blood T cell repertoires in COVID-19. Study details: The cDNA or gDNA used as material had been derived from T cells, B-cell-depleted T cells, or PBMCs.

Original methodology: Cell counts per sample came from amplifying reference gene primers. Assay: immunoSEQ multiplex PCR; the TCRdb copy retains only in-frame clones and omits some. V, J and clone size reflect that table, while D and trimming were determined from the DNA. Of about 58,000 clones listed, more than 70% were seen once; the top ten hold roughly a fifth. This sequence joins TRBV19 and TRBJ1-4; 10 positions match TRBD1. The sample consisted of peripheral blood. The receptor was derived from a woman between 45 and 65 years old with active or convalescent COVID-19. CDR3: CASSPWTGGGEKLFF. The CDR3 DNA is TGTGCCAGTAGTCCCTGGACAGGGGGTGGTGAAAAACTGTTTTTT.